Below, 19 T cell receptor beta chains from the same sample are listed, as sequenced in a study of shared clonotypes between healthy human individuals. Only in-frame clones appear in the TCRdb table, and some are missing; sequencing was by immunoSEQ multiplex PCR. The sample yields nearly 2 million clones, roughly 94% seen once. Naivety among CD8 cells was defined by CD45RO negativity and positive CCR7 selection, thereby excluding terminally differentiated effector memory CD45RA+ cells. The sequenced material came from naive CD8+ T cells sorted from blood. These receptors originate from a man aged 18 to 30 in good health.

This rearrangement joins TRBV10-1 to TRBJ2-3; 11 nucleotides match TRBD2. V was pared by 3 bases and J by 3 bases, with 2 bases of the junction left unmatched. Germline V gives CDR1 WNHNN, CDR2 SYGVQD (reference sequence). The CDR3 consists of 15 residues. CDR3 sequence (DNA): TGCGCCAGCAGTGAACTAGCGGGGGAGACAGATACGCAGTATTTT. Amino acid sequence: CASSELAGETDTQYF.

This chain connects TRBV5-1 to TRBJ2-2; D is tentatively TRBD1 or TRBD2 (6 bases each). There are 13 residues in the CDR3. CDR1 and CDR2 from the germline V gene are SGHRS and YFSETQ. V was trimmed by 6 bases and J by 4 bases, leaving 10 bases between them. CDR3 loop: CASTGAPTGELFF. CDR3 coding DNA: TGCGCCAGCACGGGGGCCCCCACCGGGGAGCTGTTTTTT. Full variable domain (remainder filled in from reference TRBV5-1 and TRBJ2-2): KAGVTQTPRYLIKTRGQQVTLSCSPISGHRSVSWYQQTPGQGLQFLFEYFSETQRNKGNFPGRFSGRQFSNSRSEMNVSTLELGDSALYLCASTGAPTGELFFGEGSRLTVL.

This chain connects TRBV30 to TRBJ2-7, with TRBD1 matching over 7 bases. The germline gives CDR1 GTSNPN, CDR2 SVGIG (reference sequence). With 2 bases clipped from V and 4 bases from J, the junction kept 2 bases outside the gene matches. There are 12 residues in the CDR3. The CDR3 sequence is CAWSPRGYEQYF. CDR3 nucleotides: TGTGCCTGGAGTCCCAGGGGGTACGAGCAGTACTTC.

The chain links TRBV5-6 to TRBJ2-1, with 10 bases fitting TRBD2. Trimming removed 2 bases from V and 8 bases from J; junction bases left unmatched: 13. The CDR3 spans 17 residues. The germline gives CDR1 SGHDT, CDR2 YYEEEE. The CDR3 loop reads CASSFSPRLAGRDEQFF. The CDR3 region has the DNA TGTGCCAGCAGCTTCAGTCCCCGACTAGCGGGTAGGGATGAGCAGTTCTTC.

The rearrangement links TRBV7-9 to TRBJ2-2; 8 nucleotides align to TRBD2. Germline CDR1 SEHNR, CDR2 FQNEAQ (reference sequence). Unmatched junction bases numbered 12, after V lost 6 bases and J lost 6 bases. This CDR3 comprises 16 residues. CDR3 sequence: CASSSDTAGDAGELFF. The CDR3 DNA is TGTGCCAGCAGTTCAGACACAGCGGGAGACGCCGGGGAGCTGTTTTTT.

V is TRBV28 and J is TRBJ1-6; no firm D call. CDR1 is MDHEN, CDR2 SYDVKM, per germline. V was shortened by 7 bases and J by 5 bases, with 15 bases between the two germline ends. CDR3 length equals 15 residues. The CDR3 DNA follows: TGTGCCAGCACCCTGGCCCCATCCCATAATTCACCCCTCCACTTT. Amino acid sequence: CASTLAPSHNSPLHF.

J is TRBJ2-7 and V is TRBV11-2, with TRBD1 as a possible D gene (5 bases). The CDR3 extends over 13 amino acids. Trimming stripped 7 bases from V and 0 bases from J, with 10 bases between. Germline CDR1 is SGHAT and CDR2 is FQNNGV. DNA of the CDR3: TGTGCCAGCAACATAGACAGCTCCTACGAGCAGTACTTC. It codes for CASNIDSSYEQYF. Filled out from reference TRBV11-2 and TRBJ2-7, the complete variable domain reads EAGVAQSPRYKIIEKRQSVAFWCNPISGHATLYWYQQILGQGPKLLIQFQNNGVVDDSQLPKDRFSAERLKGVDSTLKIQPAKLEDSAVYLCASNIDSSYEQYFGPGTRLTVT.

This chain uses TRBV7-6 with TRBJ2-5, with 9 bases lining up with TRBD2. Germline V gene lookup returns CDR1 SGHVS and CDR2 FNYEAQ. The CDR3 is 15 residues long. The trim removed 5 bases at V and 5 bases at J, leaving 9 bases unmatched. CDR3 sequence (DNA): TGTGCCAGCAGCCCGCCCGGCGGGGGGGCCGAGACCCAGTACTTC. This encodes CASSPPGGGAETQYF.

Turning to this clone: Sequence at one end of the junction differs from germline and may be a read error. This chain's CDR3 is CASSENPPWNF. CDR3 in DNA: TGTGCCAGCAGTGAAAACCCCCCTTGGAATTTT. The chain combines TRBV2 with TRBJ2-3; D gene uncertain. The CDR3 extends over 11 amino acids. Germline V gene data show CDR1 as SNHLY and CDR2 as FYNNEI. The full variable domain, completed using reference TRBV2 and TRBJ2-3, is EPEVTQTPSHQVTQMGQEVILRCVPISNHLYFYWYRQILGQKVEFLVSFYNNEISEKSEIFDDQFSVERPDGSNFTLKIRSTKLEDSAMYFCASSENPPWNFGPGTRLTVL.

Of note for this clone: The same CDR3 is also encoded by other DNA sequences in this sample. The V gene is TRBV7-9, the J gene TRBJ2-7; no clear D gene. Germline V gives CDR1 SEHNR, CDR2 FQNEAQ (reference sequence). The CDR3 has 13 residues. Trimming removed 2 bases at V and 2 bases at J, with 7 bases between. CDR3 nucleotides: TGTGCCAGCAGCTTACTTGGAGCCTACGAGCAGTACTTC. Amino acids: CASSLLGAYEQYF.

CDR3 region: CASSLRVPYNEQFF. In nucleotides, the CDR3 is TGTGCCAGCAGCTTGAGGGTCCCCTACAATGAGCAGTTCTTC. The rearrangement joins TRBV5-6 to TRBJ2-1, with D uncertain. This CDR3 comprises 14 residues. CDR1 SGHDT and CDR2 YYEEEE come from the germline V gene. V lost 1 base, J lost 2 bases, and 7 bases lay in between.

V usage is TRBV19 and J usage is TRBJ2-1; D gene unclear. Germline V gene sequence: CDR1 LNHDA, CDR2 SQIVND (reference sequence). This CDR3 region has 13 residues. V was shortened by 7 bases and J by 6 bases, with 13 bases between the two germline ends. CDR3 region: CASTINSGNEQFF. CDR3 DNA: TGTGCCAGTACTATTAATTCGGGCAATGAGCAGTTCTTC. Combining the CDR3 with reference TRBV19 and TRBJ2-1 gives the whole variable domain DGGITQSPKYLFRKEGQNVTLSCEQNLNHDAMYWYRQDPGQGLRLIYYSQIVNDFQKGDIAEGYSVSREKKESFPLTVTSAQKNPTAFYLCASTINSGNEQFFGPGTRLTVL.

The chain couples TRBV30 to TRBJ1-1; TRBD1 matches at 7 bases. Germline V CDR1 and CDR2: GTSNPN, SVGIG (reference sequence). V shed 3 bases and J 8 bases; nucleotides not matched to a gene: 6. This CDR3 has 12 amino acids. The CDR3 loop is CAWSSTGTEAFF. In DNA form, the CDR3 reads TGTGCCTGGAGCTCGACAGGGACCGAAGCTTTCTTT. The full variable domain, in which reference TRBV30 and TRBJ1-1 provide the parts outside the CDR3, is SQTIHQWPATLVQPVGSPLSLECTVEGTSNPNLYWYRQAAGRGLQLLFYSVGIGQISSEVPQNLSASRPQDRQFILSSKKLLLSDSGFYLCAWSSTGTEAFFGQGTRLTVV.

This chain connects TRBV2 to TRBJ2-7; 7 bases match TRBD2. Germline V gives CDR1 SNHLY, CDR2 FYNNEI. V shed 5 bases, J shed 3 bases, and the junction held 7 bases outside the gene matches. This CDR3 has 14 amino acids. CDR3 residues: CASSLSGGNYEQYF. CDR3 coding DNA: TGTGCCAGCAGTCTCTCGGGGGGAAACTACGAGCAGTACTTC.

V and J are TRBV11-2 and TRBJ2-1; 14 bases fit TRBD2. V was pared by 4 bases and J by 5 bases, with 4 bases of the junction left unmatched. This CDR3 comprises 16 residues. Germline assignment: CDR1 SGHAT and CDR2 FQNNGV. CDR3 loop: CASSSRLAGGDNEQFF. CDR3 nucleotide sequence: TGTGCCAGCAGCTCCCGACTAGCGGGAGGGGACAATGAGCAGTTCTTC.

The table lists this clone with a few counts. The sample contains more than one DNA sequence encoding this CDR3. The J gene is TRBJ1-2, the V gene TRBV30; D is ambiguous. There are 8 residues in the CDR3. V was shortened by 8 bases and J by 4 bases, with 2 bases between the two germline ends. CDR1 and CDR2 from the germline V gene are GTSNPN and SVGIG (reference sequence). The CDR3 sequence: CAGYGYTF. In nucleotides, the CDR3 is TGTGCCGGCTATGGCTACACCTTC.

The rearrangement uses TRBV30 and TRBJ1-1; no clear D gene. Deletions cut 7 bases from V and 5 bases from J, with 14 bases between. The CDR3 has 12 amino acids. Germline CDR1 is GTSNPN and CDR2 is SVGIG (reference sequence). This CDR3 reads CAYSESGTEAFF. CDR3 nucleotides: TGTGCCTACTCTGAGAGTGGGACTGAAGCTTTCTTT.

The chain joins TRBV30 to TRBJ1-1; D is uncertain. The CDR3 covers 11 residues. V lost 2 bases and J lost 7, with 8 bases in between. Germline CDR1 and CDR2: GTSNPN and SVGIG (reference sequence). Written as DNA, the CDR3 is TGTGCCTGGAGTTCCATCAATGAAGCTTTCTTT. Amino acid sequence: CAWSSINEAFF.

This chain connects TRBV11-2 to TRBJ1-4, with a tentative D call TRBD1 (5 bases). Germline V gene lookup returns CDR1 SGHAT and CDR2 FQNNGV. V dropped 3 bases and J dropped 0 bases, with 20 bases sitting between them. CDR3 size: 19 residues. CDR3 bases: TGTGCCAGCAGCTTGTTTTTTGGGCAGGGCCAGGCAACTAATGAAAAACTGTTTTTT. It encodes CASSLFFGQGQATNEKLFF.